The sequence of this TCR beta chain was determined in a study of a mutant IDH1 vaccine in newly diagnosed glioma (dated by TCRdb to the early 2020s). At the level of the whole study: Patients were given eight vaccinations, in weeks 1, 3, 5, 7, 11, 15, 19 and 23, which matched visits V03 through V10. Vaccination began 4-6 weeks after radiotherapy alone, or alongside temozolomide cycles in the chemotherapy-containing groups. Of the 32 patients who were treated, approximately 60% were male and approximately 40% were female, and the mean age was roughly 40 years. Prior to enrollment, standard therapy consisting of radiotherapy alone, temozolomide alone, or radiochemotherapy with temozolomide had been administered to patients, with the combination being received by most patients. Peripheral blood samples were drawn at six visits, namely V03 (baseline), V05, V07, V10, V12 and V13. Longitudinal TCRB deep sequencing was done for roughly 23 treated patients, wherever samples were available for exploratory analyses. General findings and caveats noted by the study authors: Immune responses induced by the vaccine were seen in approximately 93% of patients across multiple MHC alleles. PBMC samples for TCRB deep sequencing were selected based on availability. No apparent relationship was observed between pseudoprogression and alterations in the top peripheral T cell clonotypes detected by TCRB sequencing. The authors noted that analyses of patient blood samples could not be reproduced because of sample limitations.

Receptor amplification or capture employed the immunoSEQ multiplex PCR assay. Following the manufacturer's protocol, the hsTCRB Kit was used to amplify rearranged TCR beta chain sequences. An Illumina MiSeq was used to sequence the TCRB libraries. The paper's data handling went like this. The kit vendor's proprietary platform handled demultiplexing, trimming and gene mapping. The source is immuneACCESS, and TCRdb retained only in-frame sequences with V and J called. Part of the clones is not carried over; for the studies checked, unresolved V genes explain less than half of this, and the remainder is unexplained. V and J calls and clone size are copied from that table; D and trimming were computed from the DNA. The sample table contains around 40,000 clones; only one count was recorded for about 80% of them. The leading ten clones occupy about 5% of the sample. For this clone: The antigen it binds to is not known. Base quality data are lacking; no much larger clone is found one base away.

The label giving this sample's time point can be read as: week 23, last vaccination. Each vaccine dose, consisting of 300 ug of a 20-mer mutant IDH1 peptide in Montanide, was administered subcutaneously with topical imiquimod. Donors had newly diagnosed WHO grade 3 or 4 IDH1-mutant astrocytomas with loss of nuclear ATRX. The samples were drawn from NOA16, a multicentre, single-arm, open-label phase I trial in Germany that tested a mutant IDH1 peptide vaccine in humans for the first time. The DNeasy Blood and Tissue Kit was used to extract genomic DNA from EDTA blood for TCRB sequencing. The sample consisted of PBMCs, taken from a glioma patient whose treatment included an IDH1 peptide vaccine. The clonotype was recovered from a man between 45 and 60 years old with glioma.

The nucleotides read TGTGCCAGCGGGCCTAGGCGGGGGGGCCTTCTCGGGGAGCTGTTTTTT. It is translated as CASGPRRGGLLGELFF. The chain is made from TRBV7-2 and TRBJ2-2, and TRBD2 aligns with 9 junction nucleotides. Taken from cysteine to phenylalanine, the CDR3 has 16 residues. The CDR3 DNA has 48 bases and is translated from base 1. V is pruned by 8 bases and J by 7 bases, leaving 14 bases of the junction without a gene match. According to the germline V gene, CDR1 reads SGHTA and CDR2 reads FQGNSA.